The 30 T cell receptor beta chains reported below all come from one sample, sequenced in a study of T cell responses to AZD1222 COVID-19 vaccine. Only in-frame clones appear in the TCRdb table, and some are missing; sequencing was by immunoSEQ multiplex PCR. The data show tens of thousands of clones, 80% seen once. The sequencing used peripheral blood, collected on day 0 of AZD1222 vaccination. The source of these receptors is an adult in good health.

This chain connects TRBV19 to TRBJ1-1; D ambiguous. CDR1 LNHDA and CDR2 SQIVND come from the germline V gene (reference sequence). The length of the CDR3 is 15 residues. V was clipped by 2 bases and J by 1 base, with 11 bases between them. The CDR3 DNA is TGTGCCAGTAGTATAACGGGGAGCCGGAACACTGAAGCTTTCTTT. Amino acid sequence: CASSITGSRNTEAFF.

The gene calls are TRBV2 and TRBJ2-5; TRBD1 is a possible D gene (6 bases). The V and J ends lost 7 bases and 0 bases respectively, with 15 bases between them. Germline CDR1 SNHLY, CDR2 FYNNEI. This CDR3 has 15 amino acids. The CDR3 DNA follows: TGTGCCAGCAACCCTCCCCGGGACAACCAAGAGACCCAGTACTTC. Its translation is CASNPPRDNQETQYF.

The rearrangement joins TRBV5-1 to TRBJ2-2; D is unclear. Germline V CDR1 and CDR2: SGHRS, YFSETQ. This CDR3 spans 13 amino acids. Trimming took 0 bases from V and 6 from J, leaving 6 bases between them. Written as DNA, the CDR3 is TGCGCCAGCAGCTTGGGAGAGCCCGGGGAGCTGTTTTTT. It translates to CASSLGEPGELFF.

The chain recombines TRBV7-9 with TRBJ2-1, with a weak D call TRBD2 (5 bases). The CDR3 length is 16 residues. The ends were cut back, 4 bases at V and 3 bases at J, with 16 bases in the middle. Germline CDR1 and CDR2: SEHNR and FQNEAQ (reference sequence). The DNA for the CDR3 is TGTGCCAGCAGCTCCCGAGGGAGAGCAATCTACAATGAGCAGTTCTTC. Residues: CASSSRGRAIYNEQFF.

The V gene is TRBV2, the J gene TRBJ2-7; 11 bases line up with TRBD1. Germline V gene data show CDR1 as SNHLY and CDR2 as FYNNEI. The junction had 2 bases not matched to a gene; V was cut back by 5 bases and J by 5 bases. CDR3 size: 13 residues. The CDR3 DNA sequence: TGTGCCAGCAGTCGGGACAGGGGGGACGAGCAGTACTTC. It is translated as CASSRDRGDEQYF.

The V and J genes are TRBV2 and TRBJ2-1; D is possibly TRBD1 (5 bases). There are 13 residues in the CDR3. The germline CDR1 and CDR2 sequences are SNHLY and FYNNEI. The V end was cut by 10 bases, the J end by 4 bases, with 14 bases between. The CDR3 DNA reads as TGTGCCACCCTGCTCCAGGGTTACAATGAGCAGTTCTTC. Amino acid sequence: CATLLQGYNEQFF.

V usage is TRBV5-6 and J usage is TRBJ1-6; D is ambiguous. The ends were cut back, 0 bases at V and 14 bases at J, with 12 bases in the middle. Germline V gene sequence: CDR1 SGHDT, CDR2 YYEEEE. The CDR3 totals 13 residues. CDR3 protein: CASSLDKTSTLHF. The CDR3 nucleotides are TGTGCCAGCAGCTTGGATAAGACCAGTACCCTCCACTTT.

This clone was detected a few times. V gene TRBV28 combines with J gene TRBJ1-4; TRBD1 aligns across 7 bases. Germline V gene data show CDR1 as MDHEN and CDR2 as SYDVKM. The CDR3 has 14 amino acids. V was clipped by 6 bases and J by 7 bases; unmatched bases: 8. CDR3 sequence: CASRRDSPSEKLFF. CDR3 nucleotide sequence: TGTGCCAGCAGGCGGGACAGTCCCAGTGAAAAACTGTTTTTT. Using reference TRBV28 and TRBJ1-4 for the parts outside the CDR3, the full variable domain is DVKVTQSSRYLVKRTGEKVFLECVQDMDHENMFWYRQDPGLGLRLIYFSYDVKMKEKGDIPEGYSVSREKKERFSLILESASTNQTSMYLCASRRDSPSEKLFFGSGTQLSVL.

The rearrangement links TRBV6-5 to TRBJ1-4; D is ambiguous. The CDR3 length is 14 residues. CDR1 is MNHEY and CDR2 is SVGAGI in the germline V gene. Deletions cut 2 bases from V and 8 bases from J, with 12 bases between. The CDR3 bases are TGTGCCAGCAGTTACGGGCGTGGTGGGGAAAAACTGTTTTTT. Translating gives CASSYGRGGEKLFF.

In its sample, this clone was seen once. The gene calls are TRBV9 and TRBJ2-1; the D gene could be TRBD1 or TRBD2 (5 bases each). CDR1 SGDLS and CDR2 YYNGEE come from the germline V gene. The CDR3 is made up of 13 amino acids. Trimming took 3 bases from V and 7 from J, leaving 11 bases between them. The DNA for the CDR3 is TGTGCCAGCAGCGGAGGGGTCAGAAATGAGCAGTTCTTC. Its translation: CASSGGVRNEQFF.

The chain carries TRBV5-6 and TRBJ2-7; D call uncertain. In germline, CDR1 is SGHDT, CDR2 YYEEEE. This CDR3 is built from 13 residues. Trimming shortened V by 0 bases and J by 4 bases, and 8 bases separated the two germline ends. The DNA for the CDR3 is TGTGCCAGCAGCTTGGTTACAGTTTACGAGCAGTACTTC. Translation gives CASSLVTVYEQYF.

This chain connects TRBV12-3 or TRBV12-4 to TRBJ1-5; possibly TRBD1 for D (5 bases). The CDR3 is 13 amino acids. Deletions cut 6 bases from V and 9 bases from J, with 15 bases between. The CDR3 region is CASSQFGDAPQHF. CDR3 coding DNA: TGTGCCAGCAGCCAATTCGGGGACGCGCCCCAGCATTTT.

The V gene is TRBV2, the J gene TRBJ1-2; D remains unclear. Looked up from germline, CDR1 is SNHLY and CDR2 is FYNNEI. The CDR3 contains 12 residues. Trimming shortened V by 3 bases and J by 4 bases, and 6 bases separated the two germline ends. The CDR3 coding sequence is TGTGCCAGCAGTGACCGTTCCTATGGCTACACCTTC. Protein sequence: CASSDRSYGYTF.

CDR3 sequence reads: CASSEGGIPNYGYTF. The CDR3 coding sequence is TGTGCCAGCAGTGAAGGTGGGATTCCTAACTATGGCTACACCTTC. The chain combines TRBV6-1 with TRBJ1-2; D is undetermined. The germline V gene encodes CDR1 MNHNS and CDR2 SASEGT. The CDR3 covers 15 residues. V dropped 1 base and J dropped 0 bases, with 9 bases sitting between them.

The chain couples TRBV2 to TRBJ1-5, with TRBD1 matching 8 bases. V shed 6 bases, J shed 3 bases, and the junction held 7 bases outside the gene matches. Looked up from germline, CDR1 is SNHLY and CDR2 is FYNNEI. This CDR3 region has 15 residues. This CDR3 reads CASRTQGAANQPQHF. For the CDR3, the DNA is TGTGCCAGCAGGACCCAGGGGGCCGCCAATCAGCCCCAGCATTTT.

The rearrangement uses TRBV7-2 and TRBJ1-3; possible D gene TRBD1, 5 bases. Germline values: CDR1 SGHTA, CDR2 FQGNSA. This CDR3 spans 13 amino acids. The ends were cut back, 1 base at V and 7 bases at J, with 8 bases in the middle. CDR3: CASSLVGTNTIYF. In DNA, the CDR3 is TGTGCCAGCAGCTTAGTAGGGACCAACACCATATATTTT.

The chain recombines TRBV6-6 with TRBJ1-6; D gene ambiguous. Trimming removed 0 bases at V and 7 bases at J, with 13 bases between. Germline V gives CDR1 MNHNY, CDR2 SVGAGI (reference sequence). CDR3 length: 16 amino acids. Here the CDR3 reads CASSYSTLYSNSPLHF. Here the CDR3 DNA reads TGTGCCAGCAGTTACTCGACACTCTATTCGAATTCACCCCTCCACTTT.

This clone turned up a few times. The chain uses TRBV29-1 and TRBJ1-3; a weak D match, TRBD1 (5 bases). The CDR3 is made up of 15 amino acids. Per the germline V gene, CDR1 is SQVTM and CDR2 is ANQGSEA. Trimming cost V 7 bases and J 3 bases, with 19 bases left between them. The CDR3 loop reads CSGRAGGRGGNTIYF. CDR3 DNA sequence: TGCAGCGGACGGGCGGGGGGAAGAGGTGGAAACACCATATATTTT.

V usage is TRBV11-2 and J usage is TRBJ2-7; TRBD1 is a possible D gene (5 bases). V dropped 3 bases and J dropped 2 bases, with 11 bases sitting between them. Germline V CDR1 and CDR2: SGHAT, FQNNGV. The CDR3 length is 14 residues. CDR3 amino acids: CASSFTGDTYEQYF. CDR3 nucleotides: TGTGCCAGCAGCTTCACAGGTGATACCTACGAGCAGTACTTC.

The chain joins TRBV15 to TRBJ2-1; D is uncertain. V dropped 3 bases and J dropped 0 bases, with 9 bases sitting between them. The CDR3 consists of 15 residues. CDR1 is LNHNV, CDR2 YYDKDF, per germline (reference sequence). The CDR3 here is CATSSLDPSYNEQFF. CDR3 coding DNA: TGTGCCACCAGCAGTCTGGACCCCTCCTACAATGAGCAGTTCTTC.

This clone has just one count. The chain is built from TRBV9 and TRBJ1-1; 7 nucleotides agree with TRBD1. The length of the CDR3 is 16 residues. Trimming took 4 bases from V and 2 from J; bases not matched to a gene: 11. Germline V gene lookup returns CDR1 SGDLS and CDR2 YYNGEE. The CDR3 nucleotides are TGTGCCAGCAGCCCCCTGAGGGGACAGACAAACACTGAAGCTTTCTTT. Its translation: CASSPLRGQTNTEAFF.

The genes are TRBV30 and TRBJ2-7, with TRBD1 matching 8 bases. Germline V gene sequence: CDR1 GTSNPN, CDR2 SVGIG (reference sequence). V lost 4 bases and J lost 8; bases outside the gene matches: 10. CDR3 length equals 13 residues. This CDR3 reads CAWNRGTGRQQYF. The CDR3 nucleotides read TGTGCCTGGAACCGGGGGACAGGCCGTCAGCAGTACTTC.

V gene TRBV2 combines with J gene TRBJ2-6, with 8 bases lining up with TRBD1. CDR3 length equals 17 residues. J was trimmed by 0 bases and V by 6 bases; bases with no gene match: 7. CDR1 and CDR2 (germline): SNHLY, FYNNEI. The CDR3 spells CASSITGGSSGANVLTF. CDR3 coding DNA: TGTGCCAGCAGCATAACAGGGGGAAGCTCTGGGGCCAACGTCCTGACTTTC.

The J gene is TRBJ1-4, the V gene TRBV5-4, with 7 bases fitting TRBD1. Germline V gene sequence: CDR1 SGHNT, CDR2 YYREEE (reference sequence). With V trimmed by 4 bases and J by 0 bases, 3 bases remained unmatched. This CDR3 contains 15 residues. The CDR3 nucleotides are TGTGCCAGCAGCACCGACAGGGCAACTAATGAAAAACTGTTTTTT. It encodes CASSTDRATNEKLFF.

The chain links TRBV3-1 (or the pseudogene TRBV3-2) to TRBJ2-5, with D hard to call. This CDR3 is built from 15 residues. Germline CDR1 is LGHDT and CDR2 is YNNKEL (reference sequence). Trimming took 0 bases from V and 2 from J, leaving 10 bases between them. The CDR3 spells CASSQDQGFQETQYF. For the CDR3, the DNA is TGTGCCAGCAGCCAAGATCAAGGGTTTCAAGAGACCCAGTACTTC.

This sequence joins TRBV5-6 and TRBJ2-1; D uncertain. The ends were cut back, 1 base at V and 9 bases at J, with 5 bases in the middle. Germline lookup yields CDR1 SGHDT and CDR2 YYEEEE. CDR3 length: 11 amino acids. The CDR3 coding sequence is TGTGCCAGCAGCTTGACTGGTGAGCAGTTCTTC. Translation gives CASSLTGEQFF.

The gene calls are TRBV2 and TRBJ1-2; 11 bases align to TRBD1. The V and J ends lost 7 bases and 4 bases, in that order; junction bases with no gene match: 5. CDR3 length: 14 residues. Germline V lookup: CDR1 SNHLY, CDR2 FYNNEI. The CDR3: CASKAGTGGYGYTF. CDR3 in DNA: TGTGCCAGCAAAGCCGGGACAGGGGGCTATGGCTACACCTTC.

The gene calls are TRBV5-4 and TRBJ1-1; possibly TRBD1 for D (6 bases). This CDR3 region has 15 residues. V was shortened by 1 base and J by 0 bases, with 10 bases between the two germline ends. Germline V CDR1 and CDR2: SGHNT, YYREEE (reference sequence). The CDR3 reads CASSLQGPVNTEAFF. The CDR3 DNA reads TGTGCCAGCAGCTTGCAGGGGCCGGTGAACACTGAAGCTTTCTTT.

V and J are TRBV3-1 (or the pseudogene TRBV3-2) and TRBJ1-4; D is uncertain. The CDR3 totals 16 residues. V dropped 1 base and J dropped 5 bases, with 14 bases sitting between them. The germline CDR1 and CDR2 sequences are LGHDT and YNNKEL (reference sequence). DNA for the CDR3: TGTGCCAGCAGCCAAGTCGGTCGAGGGATGAATGAAAAACTGTTTTTT. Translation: CASSQVGRGMNEKLFF.

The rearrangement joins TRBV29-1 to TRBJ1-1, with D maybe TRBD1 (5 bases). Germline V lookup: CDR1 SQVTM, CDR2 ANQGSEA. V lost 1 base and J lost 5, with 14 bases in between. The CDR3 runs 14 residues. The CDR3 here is CSVEGMGLETEAFF. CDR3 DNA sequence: TGCAGCGTTGAAGGGATGGGGCTAGAAACTGAAGCTTTCTTT.